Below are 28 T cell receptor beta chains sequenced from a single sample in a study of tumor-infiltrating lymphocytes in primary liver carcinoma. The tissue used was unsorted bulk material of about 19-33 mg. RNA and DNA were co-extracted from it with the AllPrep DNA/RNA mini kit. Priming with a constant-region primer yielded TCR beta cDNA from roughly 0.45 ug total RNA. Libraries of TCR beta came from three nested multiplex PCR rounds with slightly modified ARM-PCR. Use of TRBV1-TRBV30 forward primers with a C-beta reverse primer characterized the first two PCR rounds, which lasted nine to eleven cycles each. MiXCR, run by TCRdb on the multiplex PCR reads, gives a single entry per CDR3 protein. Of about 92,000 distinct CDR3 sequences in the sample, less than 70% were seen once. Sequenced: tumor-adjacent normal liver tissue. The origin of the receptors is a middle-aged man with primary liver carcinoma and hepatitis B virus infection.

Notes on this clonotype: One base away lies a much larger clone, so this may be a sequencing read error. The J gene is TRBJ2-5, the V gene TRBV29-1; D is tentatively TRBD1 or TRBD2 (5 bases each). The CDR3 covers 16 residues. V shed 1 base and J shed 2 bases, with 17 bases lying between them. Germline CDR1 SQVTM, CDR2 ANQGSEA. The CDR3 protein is CSVEGIAWRTQETQYF. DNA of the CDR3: TGCAGCGTTGAAGGAATAGCTTGGAGGACACAAGAGACCCAGTACTTC.

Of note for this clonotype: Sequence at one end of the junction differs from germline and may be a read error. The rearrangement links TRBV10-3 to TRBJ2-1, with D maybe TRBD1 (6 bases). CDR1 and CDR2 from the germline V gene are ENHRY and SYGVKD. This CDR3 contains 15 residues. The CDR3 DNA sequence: TGTGCCATCCGGGGTGGGGGCCTCGGCTGCAATCAGCAATTCTTC. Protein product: CAIRGGGLGCNQQFF.

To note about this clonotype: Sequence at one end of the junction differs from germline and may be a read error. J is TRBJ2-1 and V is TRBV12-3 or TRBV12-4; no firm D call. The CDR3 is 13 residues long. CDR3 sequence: CAGRSQGYNEQFF. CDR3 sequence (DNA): TGTGCCGGCAGATCCCAAGGTTACAATGAGCAGTTCTTC.

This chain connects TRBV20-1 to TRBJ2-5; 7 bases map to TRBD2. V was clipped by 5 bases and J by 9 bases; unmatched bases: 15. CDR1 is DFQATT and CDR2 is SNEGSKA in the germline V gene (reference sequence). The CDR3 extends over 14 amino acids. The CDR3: CSAGPGAGSGAQYF. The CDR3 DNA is TGCAGTGCTGGACCCGGAGCGGGGAGTGGAGCCCAGTACTTC.

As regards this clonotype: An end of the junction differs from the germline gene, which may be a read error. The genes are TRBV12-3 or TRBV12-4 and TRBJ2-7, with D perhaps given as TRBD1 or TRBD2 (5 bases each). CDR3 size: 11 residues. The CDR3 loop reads CANSLRGGQYF. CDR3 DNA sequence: TGTGCCAACAGTTTACGTGGGGGGCAGTACTTC.

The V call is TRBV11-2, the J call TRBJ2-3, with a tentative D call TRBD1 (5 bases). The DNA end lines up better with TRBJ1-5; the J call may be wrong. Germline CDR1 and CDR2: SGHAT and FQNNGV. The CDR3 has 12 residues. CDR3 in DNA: TGTGCCAGCAGCGATTATACAGGTACGCAGCATTTT. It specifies CASSDYTGTQHF.

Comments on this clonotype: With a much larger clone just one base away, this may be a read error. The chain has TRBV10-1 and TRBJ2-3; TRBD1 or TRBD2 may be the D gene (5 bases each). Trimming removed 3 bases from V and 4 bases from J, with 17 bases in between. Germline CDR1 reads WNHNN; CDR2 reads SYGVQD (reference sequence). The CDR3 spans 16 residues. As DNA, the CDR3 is TGCGCCAGCAGTGACACCGGGACCCGAGACGCAGATACGCAGTATTTT. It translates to CASSDTGTRDADTQYF.

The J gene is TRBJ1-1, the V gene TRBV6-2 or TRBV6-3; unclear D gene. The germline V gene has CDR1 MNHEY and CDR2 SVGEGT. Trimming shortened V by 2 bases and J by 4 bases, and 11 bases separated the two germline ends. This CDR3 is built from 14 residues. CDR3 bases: TGTGCCAGCAGTTACCGGGGAGCTGGCACTGAAGCTTTCTTT. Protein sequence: CASSYRGAGTEAFF.

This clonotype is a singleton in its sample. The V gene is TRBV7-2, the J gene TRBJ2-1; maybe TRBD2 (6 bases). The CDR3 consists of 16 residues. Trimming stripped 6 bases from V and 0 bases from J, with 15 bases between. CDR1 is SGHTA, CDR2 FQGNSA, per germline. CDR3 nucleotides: TGTGCCAGCAGGTTGTCTGCGGGGAGCTCCTACAATGAGCAGTTCTTC. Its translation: CASRLSAGSSYNEQFF. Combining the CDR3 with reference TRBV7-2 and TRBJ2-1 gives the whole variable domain GAGVSQSPSNKVTEKGKDVELRCDPISGHTALYWYRQSLGQGLEFLIYFQGNSAPDKSGLPSDRFSAERTGGSVSTLTIQRTQQEDSAVYLCASRLSAGSSYNEQFFGPGTRLTVL.

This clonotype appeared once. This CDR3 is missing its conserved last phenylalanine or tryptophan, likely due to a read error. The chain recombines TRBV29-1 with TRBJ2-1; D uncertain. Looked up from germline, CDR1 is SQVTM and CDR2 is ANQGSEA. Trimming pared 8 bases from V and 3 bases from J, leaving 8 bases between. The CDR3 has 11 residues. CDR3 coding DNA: TGCAGCATGGACGGCTACAATGAGCAGTTCTCC. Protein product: CSMDGYNEQFS.

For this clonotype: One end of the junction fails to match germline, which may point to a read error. The CDR3 DNA follows: TGTGCCAGCAGTCAACAGGGGACTGCCGAGCGGTACTTC. Translating it yields CASSQQGTAERYF. V usage is TRBV12-3 or TRBV12-4 and J usage is TRBJ2-7; a weak D match, TRBD1 (7 bases). The CDR3 totals 13 residues.

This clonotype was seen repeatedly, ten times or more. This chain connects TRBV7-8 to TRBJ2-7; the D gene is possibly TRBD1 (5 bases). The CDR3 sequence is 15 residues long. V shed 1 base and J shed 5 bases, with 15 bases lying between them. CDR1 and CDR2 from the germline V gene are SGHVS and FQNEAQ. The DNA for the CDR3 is TGTGCCAGCAGCTTAGGGCTAGGGGAAATCCACGAGCAGTACTTC. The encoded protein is CASSLGLGEIHEQYF.

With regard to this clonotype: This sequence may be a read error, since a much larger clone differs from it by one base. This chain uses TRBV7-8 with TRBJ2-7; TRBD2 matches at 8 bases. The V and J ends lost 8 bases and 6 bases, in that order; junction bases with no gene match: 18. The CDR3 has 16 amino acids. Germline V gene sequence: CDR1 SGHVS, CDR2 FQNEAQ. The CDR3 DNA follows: TGTGCCAGCGCCCCTCTACGGGGGGGGAACTCTCTCGAGCAGTACTTC. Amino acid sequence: CASAPLRGGNSLEQYF.

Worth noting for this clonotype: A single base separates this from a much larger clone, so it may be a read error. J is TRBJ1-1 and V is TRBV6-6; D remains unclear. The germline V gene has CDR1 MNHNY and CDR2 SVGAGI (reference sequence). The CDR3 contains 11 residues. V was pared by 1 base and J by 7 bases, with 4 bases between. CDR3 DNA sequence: TGTGCCAGCAGTTACTTTGGTGAAGCTTTCTTT. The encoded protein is CASSYFGEAFF.

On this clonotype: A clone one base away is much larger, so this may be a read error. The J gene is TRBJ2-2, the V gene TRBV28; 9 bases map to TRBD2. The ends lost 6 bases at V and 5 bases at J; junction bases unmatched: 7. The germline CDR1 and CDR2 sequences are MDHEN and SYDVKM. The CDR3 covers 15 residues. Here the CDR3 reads CASREAGGRTGELFF. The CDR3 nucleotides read TGTGCCAGCAGGGAAGCGGGAGGTCGGACCGGGGAGCTGTTTTTT.

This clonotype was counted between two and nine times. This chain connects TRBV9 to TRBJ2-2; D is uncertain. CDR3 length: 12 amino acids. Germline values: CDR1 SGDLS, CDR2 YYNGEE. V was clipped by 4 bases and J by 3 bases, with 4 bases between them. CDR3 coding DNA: TGTGCCAGCAGCCTATACACCGGGGAGCTGTTTTTT. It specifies CASSLYTGELFF.

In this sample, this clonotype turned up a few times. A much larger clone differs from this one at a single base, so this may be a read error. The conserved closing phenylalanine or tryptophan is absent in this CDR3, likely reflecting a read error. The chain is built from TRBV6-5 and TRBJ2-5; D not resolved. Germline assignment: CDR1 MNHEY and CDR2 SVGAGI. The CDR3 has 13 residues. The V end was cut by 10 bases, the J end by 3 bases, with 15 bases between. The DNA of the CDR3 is TGTGCCATTTCCTCGTCCCGGGAAGAGACCCAGTACCTC. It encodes CAISSSREETQYL.

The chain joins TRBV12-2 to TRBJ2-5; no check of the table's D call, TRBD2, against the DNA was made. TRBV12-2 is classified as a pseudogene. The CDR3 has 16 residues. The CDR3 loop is CASRFGASGILETQYF. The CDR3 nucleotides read TGTGCAAGTCGCTTTGGGGCTAGCGGGATTCTAGAGACCCAGTACTTC.

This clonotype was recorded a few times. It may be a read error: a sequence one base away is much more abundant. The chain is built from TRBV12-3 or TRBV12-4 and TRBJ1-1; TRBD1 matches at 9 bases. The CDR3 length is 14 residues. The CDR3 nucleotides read TGTGTCAGCAGCTGGACAGGGGCGGACACTGAAGCTTTCTTT. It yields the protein CVSSWTGADTEAFF.

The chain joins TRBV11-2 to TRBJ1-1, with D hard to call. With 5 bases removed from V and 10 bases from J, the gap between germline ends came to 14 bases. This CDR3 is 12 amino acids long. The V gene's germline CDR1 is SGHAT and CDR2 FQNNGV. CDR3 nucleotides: TGTGCCAGCAGCCCTCCGGAGTGGAGAGCTTTCTTT. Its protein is CASSPPEWRAFF.

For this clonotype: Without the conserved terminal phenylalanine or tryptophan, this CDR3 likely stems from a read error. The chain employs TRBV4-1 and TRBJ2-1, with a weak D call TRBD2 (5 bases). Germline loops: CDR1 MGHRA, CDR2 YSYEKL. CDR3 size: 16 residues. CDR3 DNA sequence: TGCGCCAGGAGCCAAGGCCCCGGGGACTCCTACAATGAGCAGTTCCTC. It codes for CARSQGPGDSYNEQFL.

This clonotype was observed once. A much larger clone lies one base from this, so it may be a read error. The CDR3 sequence: CASSREPITGELSF. The CDR3 nucleotides read TGTGCCAGCAGTCGGGAGCCTATCACCGGGGAGCTGTCTTTT. The rearrangement joins TRBV5-5 to TRBJ2-2, with a weak D call TRBD2 (6 bases). The CDR3 runs 14 residues. CDR1 is SGHKS, CDR2 YYEKEE, per germline (reference sequence).

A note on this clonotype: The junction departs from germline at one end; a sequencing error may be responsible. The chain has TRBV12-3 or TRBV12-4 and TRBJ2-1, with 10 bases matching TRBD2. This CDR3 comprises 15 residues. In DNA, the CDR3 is TGTGCCAGCAGCCTAGGGACTAGCGCTTTCAATGAGCACTTCTTC. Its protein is CASSLGTSAFNEHFF.

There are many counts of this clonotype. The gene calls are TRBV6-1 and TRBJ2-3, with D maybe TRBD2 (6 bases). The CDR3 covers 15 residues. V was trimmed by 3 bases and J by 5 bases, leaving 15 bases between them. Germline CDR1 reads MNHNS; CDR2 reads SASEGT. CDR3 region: CASSDGGAQGDTQYF. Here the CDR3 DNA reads TGTGCCAGCAGTGACGGCGGGGCCCAGGGAGATACGCAGTATTTT.

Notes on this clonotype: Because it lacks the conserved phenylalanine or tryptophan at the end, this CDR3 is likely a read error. The CDR3 loop reads CVSSLGQGQYS. The CDR3 DNA reads as TGTGTCAGCAGCTTAGGACAGGGTCAGTACTCC. The chain uses TRBV13 and TRBJ2-7; 8 positions match TRBD1. The CDR3 loop spans 11 amino acids. The V gene's germline CDR1 is PRHDT and CDR2 FYEKMQ (reference sequence).

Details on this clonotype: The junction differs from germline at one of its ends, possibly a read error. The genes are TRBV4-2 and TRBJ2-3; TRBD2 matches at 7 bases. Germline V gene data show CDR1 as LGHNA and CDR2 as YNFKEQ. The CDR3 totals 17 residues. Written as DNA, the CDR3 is TGTGCCAGCAACCAAGATGAGGGAGTGGGAGGGGTAGATACGCAGTATTTT. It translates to CASNQDEGVGGVDTQYF.

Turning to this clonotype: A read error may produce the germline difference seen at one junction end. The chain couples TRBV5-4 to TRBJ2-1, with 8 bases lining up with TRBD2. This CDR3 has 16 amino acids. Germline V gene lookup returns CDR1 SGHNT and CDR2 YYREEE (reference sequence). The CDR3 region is CVSNPSSGPTYNEQFF. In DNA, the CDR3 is TGTGTCAGCAACCCCTCTAGCGGGCCTACCTACAATGAGCAGTTCTTC.

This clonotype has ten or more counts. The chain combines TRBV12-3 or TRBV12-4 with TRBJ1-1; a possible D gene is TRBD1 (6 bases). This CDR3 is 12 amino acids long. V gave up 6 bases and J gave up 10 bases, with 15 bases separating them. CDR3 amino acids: CASRPQGRGAFF. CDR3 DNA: TGTGCCAGCAGACCACAGGGTCGAGGAGCTTTCTTT.